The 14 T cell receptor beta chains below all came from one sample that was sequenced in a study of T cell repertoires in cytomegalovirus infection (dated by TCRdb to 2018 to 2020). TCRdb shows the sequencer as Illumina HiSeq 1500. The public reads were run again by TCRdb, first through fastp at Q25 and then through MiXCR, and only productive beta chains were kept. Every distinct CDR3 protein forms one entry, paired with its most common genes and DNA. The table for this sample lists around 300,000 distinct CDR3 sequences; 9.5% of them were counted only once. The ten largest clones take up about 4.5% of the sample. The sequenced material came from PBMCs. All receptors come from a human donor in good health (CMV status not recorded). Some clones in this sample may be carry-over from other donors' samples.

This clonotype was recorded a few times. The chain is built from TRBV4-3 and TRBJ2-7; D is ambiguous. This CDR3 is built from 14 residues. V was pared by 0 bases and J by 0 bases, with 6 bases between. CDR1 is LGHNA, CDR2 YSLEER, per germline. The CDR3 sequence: CASSQDWVSYEQYF. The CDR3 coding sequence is TGCGCCAGCAGCCAAGATTGGGTCTCCTACGAGCAGTACTTC.

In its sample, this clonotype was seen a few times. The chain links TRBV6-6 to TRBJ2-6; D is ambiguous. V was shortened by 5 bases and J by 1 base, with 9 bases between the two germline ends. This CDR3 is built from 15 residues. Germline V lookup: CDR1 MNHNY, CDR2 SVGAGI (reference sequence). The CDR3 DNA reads TGTGCCAGCAGTACAAGGAATTCTGGGGCCAACGTCCTGACTTTC. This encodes CASSTRNSGANVLTF.

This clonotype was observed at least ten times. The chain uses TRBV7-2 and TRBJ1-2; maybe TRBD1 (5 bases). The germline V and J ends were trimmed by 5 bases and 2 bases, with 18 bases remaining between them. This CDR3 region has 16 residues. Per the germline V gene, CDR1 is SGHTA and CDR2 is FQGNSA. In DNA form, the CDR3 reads TGTGCCAGCAGCGCCCCTAACAGGTTTACGAACTATGGCTACACCTTC. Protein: CASSAPNRFTNYGYTF.

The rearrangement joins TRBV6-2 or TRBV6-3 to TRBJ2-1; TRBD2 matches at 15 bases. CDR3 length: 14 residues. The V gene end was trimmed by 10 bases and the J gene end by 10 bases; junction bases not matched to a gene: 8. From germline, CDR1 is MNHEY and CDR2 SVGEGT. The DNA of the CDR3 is TGTGCCACCAGGGGACTAGCGGGAGGAGCGGAGCAGTTCTTC. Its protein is CATRGLAGGAEQFF.

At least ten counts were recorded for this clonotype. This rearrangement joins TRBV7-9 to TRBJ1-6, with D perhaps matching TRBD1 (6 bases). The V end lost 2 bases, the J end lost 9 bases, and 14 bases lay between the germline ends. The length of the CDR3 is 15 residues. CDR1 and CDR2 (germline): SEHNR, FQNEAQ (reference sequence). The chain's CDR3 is CASSLSNRESSPLHF. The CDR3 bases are TGTGCCAGCAGCTTATCTAACAGGGAAAGTTCACCCCTCCACTTT.

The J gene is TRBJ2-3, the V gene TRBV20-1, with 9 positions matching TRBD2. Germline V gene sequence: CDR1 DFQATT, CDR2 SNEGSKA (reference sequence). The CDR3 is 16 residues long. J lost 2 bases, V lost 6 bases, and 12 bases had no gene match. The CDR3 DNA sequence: TGCAGTGCCCCCCCGGCTAGCGGGACTTACACAGATACGCAGTATTTT. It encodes CSAPPASGTYTDTQYF.

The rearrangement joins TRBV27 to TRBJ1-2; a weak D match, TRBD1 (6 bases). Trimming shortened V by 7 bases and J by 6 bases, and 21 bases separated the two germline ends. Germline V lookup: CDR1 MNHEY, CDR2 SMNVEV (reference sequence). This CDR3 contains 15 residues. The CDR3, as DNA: TGTGCCAGCACCCTTGACGCACAGGGATACGATGGCTACACCTTC. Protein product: CASTLDAQGYDGYTF.

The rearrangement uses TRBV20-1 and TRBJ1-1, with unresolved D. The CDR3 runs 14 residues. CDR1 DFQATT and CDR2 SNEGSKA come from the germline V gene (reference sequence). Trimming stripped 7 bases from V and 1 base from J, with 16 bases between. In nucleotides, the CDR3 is TGCAGTGGGTCGGTCCGGGCTAGGAACACTGAAGCTTTCTTT. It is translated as CSGSVRARNTEAFF.

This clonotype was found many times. CDR3 in amino acids: CASSMTSTEAFF. The CDR3 DNA reads TGTGCCAGCAGCATGACAAGCACTGAAGCTTTCTTT. This chain uses TRBV7-9 with TRBJ1-1; D unresolved. CDR1 and CDR2 (germline): SEHNR, FQNEAQ (reference sequence). CDR3 length: 12 amino acids. V lost 5 bases and J 4 bases, leaving 8 bases between the germline ends.

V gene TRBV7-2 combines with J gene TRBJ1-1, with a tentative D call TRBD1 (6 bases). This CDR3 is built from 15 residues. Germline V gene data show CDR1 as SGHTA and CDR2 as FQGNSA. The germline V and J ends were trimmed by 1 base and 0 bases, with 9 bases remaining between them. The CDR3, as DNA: TGTGCCAGCAGCTTAGGACAGGCAATGAACACTGAAGCTTTCTTT. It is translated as CASSLGQAMNTEAFF.

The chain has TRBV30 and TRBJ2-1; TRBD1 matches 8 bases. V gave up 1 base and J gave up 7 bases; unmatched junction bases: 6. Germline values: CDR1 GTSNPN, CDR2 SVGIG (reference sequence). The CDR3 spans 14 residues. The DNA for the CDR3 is TGTGCCTGGAGTGCGGACAGGGTTTGGAATGAGCAGTTCTTC. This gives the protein CAWSADRVWNEQFF.

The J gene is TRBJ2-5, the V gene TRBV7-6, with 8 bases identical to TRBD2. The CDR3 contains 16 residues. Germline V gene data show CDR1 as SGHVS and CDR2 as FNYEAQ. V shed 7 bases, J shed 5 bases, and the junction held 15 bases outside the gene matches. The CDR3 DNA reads TGTGCCAGCAAACCCGAAGACGGACTAGCTGGGGAGACCCAGTACTTC. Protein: CASKPEDGLAGETQYF.

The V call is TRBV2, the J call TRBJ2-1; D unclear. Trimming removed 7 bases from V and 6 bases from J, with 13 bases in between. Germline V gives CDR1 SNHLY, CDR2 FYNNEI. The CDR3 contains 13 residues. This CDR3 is CASTAVPLNEQFF. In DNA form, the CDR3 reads TGTGCCAGCACGGCCGTTCCCCTCAATGAGCAGTTCTTC.

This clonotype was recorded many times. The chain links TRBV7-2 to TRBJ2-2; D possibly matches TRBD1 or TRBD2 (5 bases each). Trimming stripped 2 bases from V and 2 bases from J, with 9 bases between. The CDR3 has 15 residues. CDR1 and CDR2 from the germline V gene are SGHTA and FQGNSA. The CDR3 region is CASSLRDLNTGELFF. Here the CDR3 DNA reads TGTGCCAGCAGCTTAAGGGACCTTAACACCGGGGAGCTGTTTTTT. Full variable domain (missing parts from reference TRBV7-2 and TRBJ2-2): GAGVSQSPSNKVTEKGKDVELRCDPISGHTALYWYRQSLGQGLEFLIYFQGNSAPDKSGLPSDRFSAERTGGSVSTLTIQRTQQEDSAVYLCASSLRDLNTGELFFGEGSRLTVL.